A selection of T cell receptor beta chains follows, all from one sample in a study of cytomegalovirus exposure and HLA in healthy donors. The method was immunoSEQ multiplex PCR; TCRdb's version includes in-frame clones alone and lacks a portion of them. The sample totals 170,000 or so clones. Input material: PBMCs. The receptors stem from a man aged 30 to 39 in good health and CMV-seronegative. CDR3s include the opening cysteine and the closing phenylalanine or tryptophan.

cdr3_length	v_call	j_call	cdr3_aa
14	TRBV6-6	TRBJ2-6	CATAGGLGANVLTF
14	TRBV4-1	NA	CASSLGAGSYEQYF
13	TRBV5-4	TRBJ2-7	CASSLVGEGEQYF
16	TRBV18	TRBJ2-1	CASSPPSGGRYNEQFF
14	TRBV18	TRBJ1-5	CASSPTDVNQPQHF
13	TRBV6-1	TRBJ1-5	CASMTGQFSPQHF
13	TRBV28	TRBJ1-2	CASSRLGSSGYTF
13	TRBV10-2	TRBJ1-1	CASMRTREGEAFF
14	TRBV5-6	TRBJ1-6	CASSLPGFNSPLHF
13	TRBV30	TRBJ2-2	CACGRVDTGELFF
16	TRBV6-5	TRBJ2-2	CASSYGGGRHTGELFF
18	TRBV19	TRBJ2-3	CASSIDLGGGGFTDTQYF
14	TRBV18	TRBJ2-2	CASSPSERTGELFF
15	TRBV19	TRBJ1-5	CASSMDRYSNQPQHF
15	TRBV19	TRBJ2-4	CASSIYRDPKNIQYF
12	TRBV7-9	TRBJ2-1	CASSLFRGKEFF
15	TRBV29-1	TRBJ1-1	CSVDPGTGGSTEAFF
14	TRBV7-8	TRBJ1-1	CASTKDEMNTEAFF
15	TRBV11-1	TRBJ2-7	CASSLPGTGIYEQYF
14	TRBV29-1	TRBJ1-2	CSVLAGEFNYGYTF
18	TRBV4-1	TRBJ1-5	CASSQGDRVGYSNQPQHF
13	TRBV9	TRBJ1-6	CASSRDSNSPLHF
14	TRBV7-9	TRBJ2-3	CASSPRQRTDTQYF
14	TRBV7-9	TRBJ2-7	CASSFDTVPYEQYF
14	TRBV19	TRBJ2-7	CASTRTGFRGEQYF
14	TRBV5-1	TRBJ2-1	CASRGSASYNEQFF
12	TRBV30	TRBJ2-7	CAWTQGVGEQYF
16	TRBV9	TRBJ2-3	CASSLYLGEGADTQYF
16	TRBV6-5	TRBJ1-1	CASSYSGNLGGTEAFF
15	TRBV25-1	TRBJ2-3	CASSDKEGLGDTQYF
13	TRBV7-2	TRBJ1-5	CASSLYLLEPQHF
17	TRBV5-1	TRBJ1-4	CASSLAIGTGLYEKLFF
12	TRBV30	TRBJ1-1	CACPLAGDEAFF
16	TRBV7-2	TRBJ2-3	CASSLRLAGSTDTQYF
14	TRBV5-4	TRBJ1-4	CASSYRGNEGKLFF
15	TRBV6-5	TRBJ2-5	CASRRLAGGQETQYF
13	TRBV27	TRBJ2-7	CASSPTGSYEQYF
15	TRBV2	TRBJ2-1	CASTELSGRGNEQFF
15	TRBV9	TRBJ1-2	CASSVGQGGNYGYTF
15	TRBV7-2	TRBJ2-1	CASSRDSNSHNEQFF